The 5 T cell receptor beta chains below were found in one sample sequenced in a study of vaccination effects on CD4 cells after COVID-19. Profiling relied on immunoSEQ multiplex PCR, and the TCRdb table lists in-frame clones only, not all of them. The data contain about 31,000 clones, roughly 77% of them seen just once; the ten biggest clones take up more than 14%. Expansion with viral peptide pools was applied to antigen-specific CD4+ T cells by the ViraFEST assay prior to sequencing. Culture proceeded for more than 8 days, and CD4+ T cells were then isolated. Either the mRNA-1273 or the BNT162b2 vaccine was given to participants as two doses. These receptors' targets are unknown. This sample comprised CD4+ T cells from PBMCs cultured with HCoV-229E spike peptides, obtained after COVID-19 vaccination. These receptors all stem from a human donor who received a COVID-19 vaccine.

The chain uses TRBV10-2 and TRBJ2-1; weak D call: TRBD1 (5 bases). The V gene's germline CDR1 is WSHSY and CDR2 SAAADI. The CDR3 runs 17 residues. V lost 0 bases to trimming and J lost 5 bases, with 17 bases between them. CDR3 protein: CASSESKPLVRDNEQFF. In DNA form, the CDR3 reads TGCGCCAGCAGTGAGTCGAAACCCCTCGTCAGGGACAATGAGCAGTTCTTC.

The chain is built from TRBV3-1 (or the pseudogene TRBV3-2) and TRBJ2-5; the match to TRBD2 covers 15 bases. The V gene end was trimmed by 1 base and the J gene end by 3 bases; junction bases not matched to a gene: 6. CDR1 is LGHDT, CDR2 YNNKEL, per germline (reference sequence). This CDR3 comprises 18 residues. Here the CDR3 DNA reads TGTGCCAGCAGCCAAGTTGGACTAGCGGGGGGGCCGAAAGAGACCCAGTACTTC. Residues: CASSQVGLAGGPKETQYF.

J is TRBJ1-5 and V is TRBV19, with D perhaps matching TRBD1 (6 bases). The ends were cut back, 6 bases at V and 3 bases at J, with 9 bases in the middle. The CDR3 is 13 residues long. Germline V gene data show CDR1 as LNHDA and CDR2 as SQIVND (reference sequence). In DNA form, the CDR3 reads TGTGCCAGTAGCACAGGGAACAATCAGCCCCAGCATTTT. As protein: CASSTGNNQPQHF.

This rearrangement joins TRBV6-5 to TRBJ2-2; 11 bases align to TRBD2. CDR3 length: 13 amino acids. Germline lookup yields CDR1 MNHEY and CDR2 SVGAGI. The chain's CDR3 is CAGTSGGTGELFF. As DNA, the CDR3 is TGTGCTGGAACTAGCGGGGGTACCGGGGAGCTGTTTTTT.

This clone appeared once. V is TRBV5-1 and J is TRBJ2-1, with 10 bases identical to TRBD2. In germline, CDR1 is SGHRS, CDR2 YFSETQ. The CDR3 extends over 16 amino acids. V lost 4 bases to trimming and J lost 7 bases; unmatched junction nucleotides: 11. CDR3 sequence: CASSPPSGRLGNEQFF. In DNA form, the CDR3 reads TGCGCCAGCAGCCCCCCTAGCGGGAGATTAGGAAATGAGCAGTTCTTC. The whole variable domain, filled in from reference TRBV5-1 and TRBJ2-1, reads KAGVTQTPRYLIKTRGQQVTLSCSPISGHRSVSWYQQTPGQGLQFLFEYFSETQRNKGNFPGRFSGRQFSNSRSEMNVSTLELGDSALYLCASSPPSGRLGNEQFFGPGTRLTVL.